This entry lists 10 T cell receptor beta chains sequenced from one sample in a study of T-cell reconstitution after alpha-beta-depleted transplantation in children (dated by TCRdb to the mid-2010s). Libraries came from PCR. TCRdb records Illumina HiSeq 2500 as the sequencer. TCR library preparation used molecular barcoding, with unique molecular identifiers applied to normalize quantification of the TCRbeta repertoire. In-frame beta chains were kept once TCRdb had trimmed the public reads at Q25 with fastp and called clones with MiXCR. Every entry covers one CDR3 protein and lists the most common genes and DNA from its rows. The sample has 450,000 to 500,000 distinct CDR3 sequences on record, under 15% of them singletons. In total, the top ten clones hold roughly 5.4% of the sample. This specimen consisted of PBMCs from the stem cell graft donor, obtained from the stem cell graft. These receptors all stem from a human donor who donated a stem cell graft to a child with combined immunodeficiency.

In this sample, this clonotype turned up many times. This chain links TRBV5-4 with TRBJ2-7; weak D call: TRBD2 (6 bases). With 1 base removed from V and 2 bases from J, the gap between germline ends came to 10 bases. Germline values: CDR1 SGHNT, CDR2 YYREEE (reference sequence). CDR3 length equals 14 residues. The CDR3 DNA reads TGTGCCAGCAGCTTGTCGGGACTGACCTACGAGCAGTACTTC. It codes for CASSLSGLTYEQYF.

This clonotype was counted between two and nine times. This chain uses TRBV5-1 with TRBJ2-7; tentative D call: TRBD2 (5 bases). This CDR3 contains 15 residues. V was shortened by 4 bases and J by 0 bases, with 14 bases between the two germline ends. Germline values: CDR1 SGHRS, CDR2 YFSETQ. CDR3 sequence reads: CASSPLGRNSYEQYF. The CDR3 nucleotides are TGCGCCAGCAGCCCACTAGGTAGAAACTCCTACGAGCAGTACTTC.

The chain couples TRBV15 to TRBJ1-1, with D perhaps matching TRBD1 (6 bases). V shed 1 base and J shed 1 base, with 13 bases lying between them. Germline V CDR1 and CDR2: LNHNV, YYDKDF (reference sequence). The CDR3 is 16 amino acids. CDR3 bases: TGTGCCACCAGCAGAGGTGGGGGCGGCTGGAACACTGAAGCTTTCTTT. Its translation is CATSRGGGGWNTEAFF. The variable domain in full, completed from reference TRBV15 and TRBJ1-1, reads DAMVIQNPRYQVTQFGKPVTLSCSQTLNHNVMYWYQQKSSQAPKLLFHYYDKDFNNEADTPDNFQSRRPNTSFCFLDIRSPGLGDTAMYLCATSRGGGGWNTEAFFGQGTRLTVV.

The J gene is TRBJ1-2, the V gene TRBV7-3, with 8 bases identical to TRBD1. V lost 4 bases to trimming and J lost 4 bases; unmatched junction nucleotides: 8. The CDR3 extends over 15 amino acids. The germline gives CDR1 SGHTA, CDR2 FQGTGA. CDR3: CASSSSDREGYGYTF. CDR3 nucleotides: TGTGCCAGCAGCTCCTCGGACAGGGAGGGCTATGGCTACACCTTC.

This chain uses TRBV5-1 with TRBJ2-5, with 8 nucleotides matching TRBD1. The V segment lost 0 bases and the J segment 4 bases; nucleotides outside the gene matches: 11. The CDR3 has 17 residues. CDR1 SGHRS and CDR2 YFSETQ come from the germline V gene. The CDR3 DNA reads TGCGCCAGCAGCTTGGGGCTGCGGACAGGGATTCGAGAGACCCAGTACTTC. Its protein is CASSLGLRTGIRETQYF.

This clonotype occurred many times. CDR3 sequence: CASSLGGRPYNEQFF. The CDR3, as DNA: TGTGCCAGCAGCTTAGGAGGCCGTCCGTACAATGAGCAGTTCTTC. The gene calls are TRBV5-6 and TRBJ2-1, with D maybe TRBD2 (5 bases). Per germline, CDR1 SGHDT and CDR2 YYEEEE. V was shortened by 2 bases and J by 4 bases, with 13 bases between the two germline ends. The CDR3 runs 15 residues.

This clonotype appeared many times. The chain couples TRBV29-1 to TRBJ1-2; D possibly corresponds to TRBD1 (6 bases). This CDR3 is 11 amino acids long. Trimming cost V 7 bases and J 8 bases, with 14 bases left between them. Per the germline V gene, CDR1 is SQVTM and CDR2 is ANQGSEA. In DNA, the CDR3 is TGCAGCGAAGGGGGTATAGGGGGCTACACCTTC. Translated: CSEGGIGGYTF.

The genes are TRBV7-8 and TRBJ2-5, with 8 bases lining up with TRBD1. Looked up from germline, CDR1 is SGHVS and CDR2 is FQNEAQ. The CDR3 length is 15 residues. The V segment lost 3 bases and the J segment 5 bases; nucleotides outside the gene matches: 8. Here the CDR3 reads CASSFSSGGAETQYF. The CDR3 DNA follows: TGTGCCAGCAGCTTCTCGTCAGGGGGCGCTGAGACCCAGTACTTC.

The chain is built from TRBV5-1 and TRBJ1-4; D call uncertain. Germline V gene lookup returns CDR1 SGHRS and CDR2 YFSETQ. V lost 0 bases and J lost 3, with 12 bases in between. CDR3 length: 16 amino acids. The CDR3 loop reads CASSLGGGSSNEKLFF. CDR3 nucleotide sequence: TGCGCCAGCAGCTTGGGCGGAGGGAGCTCTAATGAAAAACTGTTTTTT.

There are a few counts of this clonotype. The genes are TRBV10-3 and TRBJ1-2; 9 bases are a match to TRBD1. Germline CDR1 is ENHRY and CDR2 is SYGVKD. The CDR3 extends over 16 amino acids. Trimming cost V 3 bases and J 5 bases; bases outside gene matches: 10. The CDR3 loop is CAISDPNRGPQYGYTF. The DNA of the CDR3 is TGTGCCATCAGTGACCCCAACAGGGGGCCGCAGTATGGCTACACCTTC.